Described below is a single T cell receptor (beta chain) sequence and its context. Its cognate antigen is unknown. After constant-region reverse-primer amplification, full-length variable regions underwent semi-nested PCR with Nested Universal Primer A. TCRdb used MiXCR to reprocess the 5' RACE reads, holding one entry per CDR3 protein. The sample carries about 40,000 distinct CDR3 sequences, approximately 17% recorded once. CDR3 length: 13 amino acids. The germline V gene encodes CDR1 SEHNR and CDR2 FQNEAQ (reference sequence). Deletions cut 4 bases from V and 6 bases from J, with 12 bases between. Findings and caveats of the study: Tumor-infiltrating Treg TCR alpha and beta sequences overlapped most with tumor naive CD4+ T cells, then blood naive.

The sequencing input was naive CD4+ T cells sorted from a lymph node. Subset in this sample: naive CD4+ T cells, CD4+CD45RA+CD25-. This sequence originates from a female donor with breast cancer. The chain couples TRBV7-9 to TRBJ1-1, with D possibly being TRBD1 (5 bases). The CDR3 DNA sequence: TGTGCCAGCAGCTCTCAGGGTTCCGCTGAAGCTTTCTTT. This codes for CASSSQGSAEAFF.